The clone carrying this T cell receptor beta chain was observed at least ten times. The target antigen is unknown. The CDR3 is made up of 14 amino acids. The V segment lost 2 bases and the J segment 8 bases; nucleotides outside the gene matches: 9. The V gene's germline CDR1 is SQVTM and CDR2 ANQGSEA. By 5'RACE template switching, TCR cDNA was produced, with a universal primer site and UMIs added in the process. TCRdb reprocessed the 5' RACE reads via MiXCR and lists one record per CDR3 protein. The repertoire holds 300,000 to 400,000 distinct CDR3 sequences, with 9.5% to 12% as singletons. The data originate from a study of T cells after yellow fever vaccination. Study observations and caveats: Abundant clonotypes from the bulk population could get into FACS-sorted repertoires as contaminants. Peaking faster, on day 5 versus 15, the secondary response was nonetheless weaker. A minor fraction of clonotypes spanned both CD4 and CD8 compartments.

This chain joins TRBV29-1 and TRBJ1-2, with 9 bases matching TRBD1. The starting material was CD4+ T cells sorted from PBMCs, obtained 45 days after the yellow fever booster vaccination. This TCR came from a man between 18 and 35 years old who received the YFV17D yellow fever vaccine. CDR3 region: CSVESGTGSRGYTF. CDR3 bases: TGCAGCGTTGAATCGGGGACAGGGTCGAGGGGCTACACCTTC.